Listed below are T cell receptor beta chains from one sample, sequenced in a study of Graves' ophthalmopathy and Graves' hyperthyroidism. TCRdb analysed the multiplex PCR reads with MiXCR anew, one entry per CDR3 protein. The sample includes some 240,000 distinct CDR3 sequences, 45% to 55% seen only once; the top ten take around half. The specimen was peripheral blood. The source is an adult man with Graves' ophthalmopathy. CDR3s include the opening cysteine and the closing phenylalanine or tryptophan. The order of the fields is clone size, J gene, D gene, V gene, CDR3 length, CDR3 protein, CDR3 DNA. The D gene is left open where the match is weak. Expanded clones get a size class; other rows say once, few or many, or leave the size out.

many TRBJ1-5 - TRBV2 12 CASRGGVQPQHF TGTGCCAGCCGTGGGGGCGTTCAGCCCCAGCATTTT
- TRBJ2-5 - TRBV9 15 CASSESGRAQETQYF TGTGCCAGCAGCGAATCGGGACGAGCCCAAGAGACCCAGTACTTC
few TRBJ1-2 - TRBV19 11 CASSMWYGYTF TGTGCCAGTAGTATGTGGTATGGCTACACCTTC
- TRBJ1-1 - TRBV5-1 15 CASSFYTLPGREAFF TGCGCCAGCAGCTTTTACACCCTCCCAGGGAGGGAAGCTTTCTTT
few TRBJ1-2 - TRBV5-8 13 CASTASRNYGYTF TGTGCCAGCACCGCGAGCAGGAATTATGGCTACACCTTC
- TRBJ2-7 - TRBV20-1 12 CSAAHSSYEQYF TGCAGTGCTGCCCATAGCTCCTACGAGCAGTACTTC
- TRBJ2-7 - TRBV20-1 10 CSARPYEQYF TGCAGTGCTAGGCCCTACGAGCAGTACTTC
- TRBJ2-7 - TRBV20-1 13 CSARASPLYEQYF TGCAGTGCTAGGGCTTCCCCCCTCTACGAGCAGTACTTC
- TRBJ1-6 - TRBV12-3/TRBV12-4 17 CASSYPRQGKWHSPLHF TGTGCCAGCAGTTACCCAAGACAAGGGAAATGGCATTCACCCCTCCACTTT
- TRBJ2-5 TRBD2 TRBV12-3/TRBV12-4 16 CASSRRLAGDQETQYF TGTGCCAGCAGCCGACGACTAGCGGGGGACCAAGAGACCCAGTACTTC
few TRBJ2-7 TRBD1 TRBV7-8 17 CASSPRGQDRGLSEQYF TGTGCCAGCTCACCACGAGGGCAGGACAGGGGGCTCTCCGAGCAGTACTTC
- TRBJ2-5 TRBD1 TRBV2 14 CASTLDTGEETQYF TGTGCCAGCACCTTGGACACAGGGGAAGAGACCCAGTACTTC
- TRBJ1-1 - TRBV7-9 13 CASSGQQGTEAFF TGTGCCAGCAGTGGACAGCAGGGCACTGAAGCTTTCTTT
- TRBJ1-2 TRBD1 TRBV24-1 15 CATSDNRDRGRGYTF TGTGCCACCAGTGACAACCGGGACAGGGGGCGTGGCTACACCTTC
- TRBJ2-2 TRBD1 TRBV7-2 16 CASRDGTGMNTGELFF TGTGCCAGCAGGGACGGGACAGGCATGAACACCGGGGAGCTGTTTTTT
once TRBJ2-1 TRBD1 TRBV7-3 13 CASSTTGGNEQFF TGTGCCAGCAGCACCACAGGGGGTAATGAGCAGTTCTTC
few TRBJ2-7 - TRBV24-1 15 CATSDPRTTSYEQYF TGTGCCACCAGTGACCCGAGGACTACATCCTACGAGCAGTACTTC
- TRBJ2-7 - TRBV28 14 CASSPRDNFYEQYF TGTGCCAGCAGTCCCCGGGACAACTTCTACGAGCAGTACTTC
- TRBJ2-7 - TRBV2 11 CASSESAWQYF TGTGCCAGCAGTGAATCCGCTTGGCAGTACTTC
few TRBJ2-5 - TRBV12-3/TRBV12-4 12 CASSFHGETQYF TGTGCCAGCAGTTTTCACGGAGAGACCCAGTACTTC
- TRBJ2-5 TRBD1 TRBV4-1 14 CASSHDRGLETQYF TGCGCCAGCAGCCACGACAGGGGGCTTGAGACCCAGTACTTC
- TRBJ1-5 - TRBV14 13 CASGLHSNQPQHF TGTGCCAGCGGGTTGCACTCCAATCAGCCCCAGCATTTT
few TRBJ1-1 TRBD1 TRBV13 15 CASSGGTGGNTEAFF TGTGCCAGCAGCGGGGGGACAGGCGGAAACACTGAAGCTTTCTTT
- TRBJ2-7 - TRBV7-6 14 CASSFNPSPGEQYF TGTGCCAGCAGTTTTAACCCCTCCCCCGGCGAGCAGTACTTC
- TRBJ2-5 TRBD1 TRBV11-2 14 CASSQTGGRETQYF TGTGCCAGCAGCCAAACAGGGGGACGGGAGACCCAGTACTTC
few TRBJ2-2 TRBD2 TRBV20-1 15 CSARLAGGSTGELFF TGCAGTGCCCGACTAGCGGGAGGTTCTACCGGGGAGCTGTTTTTT
- TRBJ1-2 - TRBV10-3 16 CAISDHRTEPIYGYTF TGTGCCATCAGTGATCATCGGACAGAACCAATCTATGGCTACACCTTC
few TRBJ1-5 - TRBV5-1 15 CASSLEGVNNQPQHF TGCGCCAGCAGCTTGGAAGGGGTCAACAATCAGCCCCAGCATTTT
few TRBJ2-5 TRBD1 TRBV5-1 15 CASSPRTGGGETQYF TGCGCCAGCAGTCCAAGGACAGGGGGCGGGGAGACCCAGTACTTC
few TRBJ1-3 - TRBV7-8 16 CASSLAGGRAGNTIYF TGTGCCAGCAGCTTAGCTGGGGGAAGGGCTGGAAACACCATATATTTT
- TRBJ1-2 TRBD1 TRBV12-3/TRBV12-4 14 CASSSPGAGGGYTF TGTGCCAGCAGTTCCCCGGGAGCAGGGGGTGGCTACACCTTC
- TRBJ2-7 - TRBV7-9 15 CASSLVPDAPWEQYF TGTGCCAGCAGCTTAGTCCCGGACGCGCCCTGGGAGCAGTACTTC
- TRBJ1-1 - TRBV5-5 12 CASSFQGLGAFF TGTGCCAGCAGCTTTCAGGGTCTCGGAGCTTTCTTT
- TRBJ1-2 TRBD1 TRBV29-1 13 CSAGDRGNYGYTF TGCAGCGCGGGAGACAGGGGAAACTATGGCTACACCTTC
- TRBJ1-1 - TRBV20-1 12 CSARGGGSEAFF TGCAGTGCTAGGGGTGGCGGGTCTGAAGCTTTCTTT
many TRBJ1-2 - TRBV25-1 11 CASKMGYGYTF TGTGCCAGCAAAATGGGCTATGGCTACACCTTC
- TRBJ1-1 - TRBV2 15 CASSEQGSVNTEAFF TGTGCCAGCAGTGAACAGGGATCGGTGAACACTGAAGCTTTCTTT
- TRBJ1-2 - TRBV9 16 CASSVEAGTTNYGYTF TGTGCCAGCAGCGTAGAGGCAGGGACAACTAACTATGGCTACACCTTC
many TRBJ2-7 TRBD2 TRBV5-1 16 CASRSGLAGGADEQYF TGCGCCAGCAGGTCGGGACTAGCGGGAGGCGCGGACGAGCAGTACTTC
- TRBJ2-5 - TRBV10-3 14 CASGGTVIQETQYF TGTGCCAGCGGGGGGACAGTCATACAAGAGACCCAGTACTTC
- TRBJ2-7 TRBD2 TRBV10-3 15 CASSESASGIYEQYF TGTGCCAGCAGTGAAAGCGCTAGCGGGATCTACGAGCAGTACTTC
few TRBJ2-5 - TRBV2 15 CASSGNRAGQETQYF TGTGCCAGCAGTGGGAACAGGGCTGGGCAAGAGACCCAGTACTTC
many TRBJ1-1 - TRBV24-1 11 CATRHGTEAFF TGTGCCACCAGACACGGGACTGAAGCTTTCTTT
- TRBJ2-2 - TRBV9 12 CASSGRAGELFF TGTGCCAGCAGCGGACGGGCCGGGGAGCTGTTTTTT
- TRBJ1-6 - TRBV11-2 14 CASSFSGPLSPLHF TGTGCCAGCAGCTTTTCAGGGCCCCTTTCACCCCTCCACTTT
few TRBJ2-2 - TRBV9 12 CASRNPGGELFF TGTGCCAGCAGAAATCCCGGCGGGGAGCTGTTTTTT
- TRBJ1-1 - TRBV6-5 14 CASSHYQGNTEAFF TGTGCCAGCAGCCATTACCAGGGAAACACTGAAGCTTTCTTT
few TRBJ1-2 TRBD1 TRBV5-1 15 CASSLAGTGGYGYTF TGCGCCAGCAGCTTGGCTGGGACAGGGGGCTATGGCTACACCTTC
- TRBJ1-1 - TRBV10-3 15 CASSHPPGSDTEAFF TGTGCCAGCAGTCATCCCCCAGGGAGTGACACTGAAGCTTTCTTT
- TRBJ1-2 TRBD1 TRBV11-2 14 CASSKGTGLDGYTF TGTGCCAGCAGCAAAGGGACAGGGCTTGATGGCTACACCTTC
- TRBJ1-5 - TRBV6-6 14 CASSTGLSDQPQHF TGTGCCAGCAGTACAGGGCTTAGCGATCAGCCCCAGCATTTT
few TRBJ2-2 - TRBV7-2 12 CASSMVTGELFF TGTGCCAGCAGCATGGTCACCGGGGAGCTGTTTTTT
- TRBJ1-2 - TRBV5-1 16 CASSSRAGALTYGYTF TGCGCCAGCAGCTCCCGGGCAGGGGCCTTGACCTATGGCTACACCTTC
- TRBJ2-7 - TRBV7-8 14 CASSLAPVIHEQYF TGTGCCAGCAGCTTAGCCCCCGTAATCCACGAGCAGTACTTC
many TRBJ1-5 - TRBV2 15 CASSDSGYSNQPQHF TGTGCCAGCAGCGATAGTGGATATAGCAATCAGCCCCAGCATTTT
few TRBJ2-7 - TRBV29-1 15 CSVGSSTERRYEQYF TGCAGCGTTGGGAGTTCCACCGAGAGGCGGTACGAGCAGTACTTC
- TRBJ1-1 - TRBV5-6 14 CASSLIGGNTEAFF TGTGCCAGCAGCTTGATTGGGGGAAACACTGAAGCTTTCTTT
- TRBJ2-5 TRBD2 TRBV12-3/TRBV12-4 20 CASSPRALAGGPHTGEAQHF TGTGCCAGCAGCCCGCGCGCACTAGCGGGAGGGCCGCACACCGGGGAGGCCCAGCACTTC
- TRBJ1-5 TRBD1 TRBV6-4 14 CASSQAGQNQPQHF TGTGCCAGCAGCCAAGCGGGACAGAATCAGCCCCAGCATTTT
few TRBJ1-5 TRBD1 TRBV5-1 16 CASSAGTGGLGQPQHF TGCGCCAGCAGCGCCGGGACAGGGGGTCTAGGGCAGCCCCAGCATTTT